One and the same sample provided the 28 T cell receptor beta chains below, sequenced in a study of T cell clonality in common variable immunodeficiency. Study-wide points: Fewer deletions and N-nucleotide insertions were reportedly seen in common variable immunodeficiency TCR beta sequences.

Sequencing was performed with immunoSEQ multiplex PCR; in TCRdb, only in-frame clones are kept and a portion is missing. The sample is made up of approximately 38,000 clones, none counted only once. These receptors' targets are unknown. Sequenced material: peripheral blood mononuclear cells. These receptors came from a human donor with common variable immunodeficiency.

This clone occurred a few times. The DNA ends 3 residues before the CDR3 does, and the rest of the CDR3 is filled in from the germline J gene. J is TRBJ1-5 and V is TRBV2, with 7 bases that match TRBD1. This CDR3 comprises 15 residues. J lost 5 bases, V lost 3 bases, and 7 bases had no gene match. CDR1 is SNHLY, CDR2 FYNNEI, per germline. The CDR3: CASSDIRDSYQPQHF. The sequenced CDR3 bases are TGTGCCAGCAGTGATATAAGGGACAGCTATCAGCCC.

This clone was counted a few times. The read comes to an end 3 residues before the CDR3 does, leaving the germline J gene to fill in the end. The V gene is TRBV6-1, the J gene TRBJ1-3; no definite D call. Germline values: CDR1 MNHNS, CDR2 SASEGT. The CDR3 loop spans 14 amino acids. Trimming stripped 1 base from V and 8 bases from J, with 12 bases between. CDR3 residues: CASSEGVRLDTIYF. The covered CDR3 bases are TGTGCCAGCAGTGAAGGAGTCAGGCTGGACACC.

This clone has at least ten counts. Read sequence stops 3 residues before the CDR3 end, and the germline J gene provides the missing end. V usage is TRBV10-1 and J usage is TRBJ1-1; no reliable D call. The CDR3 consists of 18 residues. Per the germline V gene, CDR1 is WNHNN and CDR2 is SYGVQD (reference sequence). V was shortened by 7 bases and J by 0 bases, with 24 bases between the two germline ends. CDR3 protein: CASNTRGICAGMNTEAFF. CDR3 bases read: TGCGCCAGCAACACACGGGGTATTTGTGCGGGCATGAACACTGAA.

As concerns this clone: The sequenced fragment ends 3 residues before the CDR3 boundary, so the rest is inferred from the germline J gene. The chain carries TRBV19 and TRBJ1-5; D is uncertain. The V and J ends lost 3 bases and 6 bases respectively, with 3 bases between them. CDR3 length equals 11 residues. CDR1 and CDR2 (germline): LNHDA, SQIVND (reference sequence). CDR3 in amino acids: CASSISQPQHF. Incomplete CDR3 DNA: TGTGCCAGTAGTATCAGTCAGCCC. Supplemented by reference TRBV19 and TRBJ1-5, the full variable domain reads DGGITQSPKYLFRKEGQNVTLSCEQNLNHDAMYWYRQDPGQGLRLIYYSQIVNDFQKGDIAEGYSVSREKKESFPLTVTSAQKNPTAFYLCASSISQPQHFGDGTRLSIL.

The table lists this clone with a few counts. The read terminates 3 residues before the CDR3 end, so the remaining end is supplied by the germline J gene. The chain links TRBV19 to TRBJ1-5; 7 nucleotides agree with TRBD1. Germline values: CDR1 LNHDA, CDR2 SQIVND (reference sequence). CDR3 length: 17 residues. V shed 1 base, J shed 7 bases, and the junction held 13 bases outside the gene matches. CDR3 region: CASSIGDSTGRYQPQHF. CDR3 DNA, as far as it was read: TGTGCCAGTAGTATAGGGGACTCGACAGGGAGGTACCAGCCC.

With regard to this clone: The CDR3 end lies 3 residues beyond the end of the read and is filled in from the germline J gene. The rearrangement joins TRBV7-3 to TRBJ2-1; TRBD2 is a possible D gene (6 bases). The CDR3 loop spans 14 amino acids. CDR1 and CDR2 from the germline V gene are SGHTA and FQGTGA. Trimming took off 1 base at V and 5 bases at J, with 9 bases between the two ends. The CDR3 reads CASSLIRGNNEQFF. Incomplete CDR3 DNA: TGTGCCAGCAGCTTAATTCGGGGGAACAATGAG. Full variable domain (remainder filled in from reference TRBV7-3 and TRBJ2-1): GAGVSQTPSNKVTEKGKYVELRCDPISGHTALYWYRQSLGQGPEFLIYFQGTGAADDSGLPNDRFFAVRPEGSVSTLKIQRTERGDSAVYLCASSLIRGNNEQFFGPGTRLTVL.

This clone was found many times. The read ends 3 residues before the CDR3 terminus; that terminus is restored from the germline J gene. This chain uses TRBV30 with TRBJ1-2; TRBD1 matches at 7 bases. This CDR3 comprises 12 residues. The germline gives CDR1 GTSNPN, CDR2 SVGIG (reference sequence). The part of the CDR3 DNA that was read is TGTGCCTGGAGTGTAACAGGGGATGAC. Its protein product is CAWSVTGDD. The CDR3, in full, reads CAWSVTGDDYTF.

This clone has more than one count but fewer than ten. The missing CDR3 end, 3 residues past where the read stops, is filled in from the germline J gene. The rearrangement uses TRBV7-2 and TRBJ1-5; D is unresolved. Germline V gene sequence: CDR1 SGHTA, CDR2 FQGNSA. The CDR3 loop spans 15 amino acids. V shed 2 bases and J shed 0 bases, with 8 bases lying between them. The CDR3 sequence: CASSLRANSNQPQHF. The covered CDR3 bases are TGTGCCAGCAGCTTAAGGGCCAATAGCAATCAGCCC.

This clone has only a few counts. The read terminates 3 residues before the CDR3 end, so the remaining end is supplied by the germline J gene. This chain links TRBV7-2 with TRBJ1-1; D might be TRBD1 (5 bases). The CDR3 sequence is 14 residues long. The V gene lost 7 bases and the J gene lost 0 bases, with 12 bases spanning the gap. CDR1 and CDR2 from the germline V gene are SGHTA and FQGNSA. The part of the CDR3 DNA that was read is TGTGCCAGCATCTGGGGCGGATTGAACACTGAA. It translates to CASIWGGLNTE. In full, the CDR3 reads CASIWGGLNTEAFF.

The CDR3 protein is CASSINPAVQAFF. The covered CDR3 bases are TGTGCCAGTAGTATAAACCCCGCAGTACAA. The chain recombines TRBV19 with TRBJ1-1, with unresolved D. The read ends 3 residues shy of where the CDR3 ends; the end is completed using the germline J gene. CDR1 is LNHDA and CDR2 is SQIVND in the germline V gene (reference sequence). CDR3 length: 13 amino acids.

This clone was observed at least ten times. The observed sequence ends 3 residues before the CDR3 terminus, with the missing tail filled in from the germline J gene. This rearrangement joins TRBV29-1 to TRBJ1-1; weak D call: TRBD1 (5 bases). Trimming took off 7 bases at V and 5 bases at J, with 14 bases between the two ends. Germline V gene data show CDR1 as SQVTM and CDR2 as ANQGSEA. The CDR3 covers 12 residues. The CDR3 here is CSADGGGTEAFF. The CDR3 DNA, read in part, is TGCAGCGCTGATGGGGGGGGTACTGAA. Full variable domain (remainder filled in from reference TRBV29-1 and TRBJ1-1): SAVISQKPSRDICQRGTSLTIQCQVDSQVTMMFWYRQQPGQSLTLIATANQGSEATYESGFVIDKFPISRPNLTFSTLTVSNMSPEDSSIYLCSADGGGTEAFFGQGTRLTVV.

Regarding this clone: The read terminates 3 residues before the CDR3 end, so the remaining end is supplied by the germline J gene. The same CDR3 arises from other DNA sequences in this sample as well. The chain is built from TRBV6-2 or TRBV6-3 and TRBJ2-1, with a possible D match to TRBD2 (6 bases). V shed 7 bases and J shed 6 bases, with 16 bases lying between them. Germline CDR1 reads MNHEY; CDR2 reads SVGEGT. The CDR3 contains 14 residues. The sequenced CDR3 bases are TGTGCCAGCATGAGGACGGGTAGCGGCAATGAG. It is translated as CASMRTGSGNE. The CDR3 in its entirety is CASMRTGSGNEQFF.

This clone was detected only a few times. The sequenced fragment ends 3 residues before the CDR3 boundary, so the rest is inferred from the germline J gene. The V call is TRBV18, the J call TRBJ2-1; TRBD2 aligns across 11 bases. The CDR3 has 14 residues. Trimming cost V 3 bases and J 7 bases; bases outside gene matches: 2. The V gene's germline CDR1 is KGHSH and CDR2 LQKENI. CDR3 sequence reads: CASSPGLAANEQFF. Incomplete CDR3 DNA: TGTGCCAGCTCACCGGGACTAGCGGCGAATGAG.

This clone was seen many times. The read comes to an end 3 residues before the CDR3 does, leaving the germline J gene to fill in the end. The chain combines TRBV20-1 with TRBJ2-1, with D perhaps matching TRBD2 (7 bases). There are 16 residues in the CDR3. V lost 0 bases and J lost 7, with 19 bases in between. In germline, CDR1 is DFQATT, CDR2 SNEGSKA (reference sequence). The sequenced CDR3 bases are TGCAGTGCTAGAGATTTAGTAGGGGGGGCAAGGAATGAG. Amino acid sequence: CSARDLVGGARNE. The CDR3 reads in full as CSARDLVGGARNEQFF.

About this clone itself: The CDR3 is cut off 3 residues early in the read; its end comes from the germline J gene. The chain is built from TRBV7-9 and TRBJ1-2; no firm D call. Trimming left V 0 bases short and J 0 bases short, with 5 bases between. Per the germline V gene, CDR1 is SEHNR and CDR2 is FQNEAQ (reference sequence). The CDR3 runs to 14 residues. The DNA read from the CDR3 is TGTGCCAGCAGCTTAGCACAGCCTAACTATGGC. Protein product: CASSLAQPNYG. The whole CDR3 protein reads CASSLAQPNYGYTF.

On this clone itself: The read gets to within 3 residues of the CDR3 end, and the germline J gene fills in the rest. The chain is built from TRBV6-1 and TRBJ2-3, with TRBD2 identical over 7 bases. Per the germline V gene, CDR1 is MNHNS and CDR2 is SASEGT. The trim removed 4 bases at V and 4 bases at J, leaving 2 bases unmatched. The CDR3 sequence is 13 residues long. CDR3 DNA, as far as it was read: TGTGCCAGCAGTGTTCGGGGGGCAGATACG. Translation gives CASSVRGADT. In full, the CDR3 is CASSVRGADTQYF.

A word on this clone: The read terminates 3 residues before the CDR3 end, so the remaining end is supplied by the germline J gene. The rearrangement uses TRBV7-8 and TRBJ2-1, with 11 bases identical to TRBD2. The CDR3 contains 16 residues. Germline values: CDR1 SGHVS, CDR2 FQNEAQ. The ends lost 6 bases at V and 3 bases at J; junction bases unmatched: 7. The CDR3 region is CASSLPGTSGYNEQFF. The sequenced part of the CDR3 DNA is TGTGCCAGCAGTCTCCCCGGGACTAGCGGCTACAATGAG. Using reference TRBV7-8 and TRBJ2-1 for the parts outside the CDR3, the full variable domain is GAGVSQSPRYKVAKRGQDVALRCDPISGHVSLFWYQQALGQGPEFLTYFQNEAQLDKSGLPSDRFFAERPEGSVSTLKIQRTQQEDSAVYLCASSLPGTSGYNEQFFGPGTRLTVL.

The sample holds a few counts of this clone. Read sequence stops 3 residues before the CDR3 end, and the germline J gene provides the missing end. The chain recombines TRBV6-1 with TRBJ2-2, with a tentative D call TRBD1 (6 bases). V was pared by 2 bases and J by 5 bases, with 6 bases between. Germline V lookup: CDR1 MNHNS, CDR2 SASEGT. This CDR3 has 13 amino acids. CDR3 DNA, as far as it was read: TGTGCCAGCAGTGAACAGGGGACCGGGGAG. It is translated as CASSEQGTGE. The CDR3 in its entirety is CASSEQGTGELFF.

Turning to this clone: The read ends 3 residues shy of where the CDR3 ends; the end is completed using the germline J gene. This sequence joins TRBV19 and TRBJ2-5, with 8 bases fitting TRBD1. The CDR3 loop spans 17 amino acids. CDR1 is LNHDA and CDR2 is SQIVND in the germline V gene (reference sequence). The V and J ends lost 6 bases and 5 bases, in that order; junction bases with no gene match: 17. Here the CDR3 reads CASSPLGTGDPRETQYF. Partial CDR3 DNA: TGTGCCAGTAGCCCGTTGGGGACAGGTGACCCCCGCGAGACC.

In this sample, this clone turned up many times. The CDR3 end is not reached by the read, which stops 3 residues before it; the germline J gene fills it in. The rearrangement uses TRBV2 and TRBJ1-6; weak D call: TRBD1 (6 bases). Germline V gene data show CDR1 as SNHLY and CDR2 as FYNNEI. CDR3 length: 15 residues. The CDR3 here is CASRPRTTGTLALHF. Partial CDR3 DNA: TGTGCCAGCAGACCTCGTACAACCGGGACACTTGCC. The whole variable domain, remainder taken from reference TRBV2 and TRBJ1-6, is EPEVTQTPSHQVTQMGQEVILRCVPISNHLYFYWYRQILGQKVEFLVSFYNNEISEKSEIFDDQFSVERPDGSNFTLKIRSTKLEDSAMYFCASRPRTTGTLALHFGNGTRLTVT.

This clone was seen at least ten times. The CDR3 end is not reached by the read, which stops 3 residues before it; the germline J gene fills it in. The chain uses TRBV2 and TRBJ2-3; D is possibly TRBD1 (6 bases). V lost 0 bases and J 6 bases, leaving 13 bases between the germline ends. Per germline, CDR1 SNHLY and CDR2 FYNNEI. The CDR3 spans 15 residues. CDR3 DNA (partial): TGTGCCAGCAGTGAAGCGAAACCAAGGGGGGATACG. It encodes CASSEAKPRGDT. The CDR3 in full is CASSEAKPRGDTQYF.

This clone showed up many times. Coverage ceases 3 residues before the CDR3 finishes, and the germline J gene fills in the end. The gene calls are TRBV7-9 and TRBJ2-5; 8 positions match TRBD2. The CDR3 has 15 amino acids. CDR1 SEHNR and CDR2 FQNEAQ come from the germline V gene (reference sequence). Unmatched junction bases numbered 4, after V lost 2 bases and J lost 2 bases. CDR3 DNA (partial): TGTGCCAGCAGCTTAACCGCGGGAGGACAAGAGACC. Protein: CASSLTAGGQET. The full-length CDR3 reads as CASSLTAGGQETQYF.

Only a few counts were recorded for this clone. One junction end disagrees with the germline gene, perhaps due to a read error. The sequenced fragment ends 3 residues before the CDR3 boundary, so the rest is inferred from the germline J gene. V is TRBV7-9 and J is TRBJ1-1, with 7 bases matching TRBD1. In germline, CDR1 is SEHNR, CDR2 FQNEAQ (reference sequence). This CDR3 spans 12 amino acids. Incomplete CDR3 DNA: TGTTCCAGCAGCTCTAATGACAGGGCG. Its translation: CSSSSNDRA. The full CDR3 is CSSSSNDRAAFF.

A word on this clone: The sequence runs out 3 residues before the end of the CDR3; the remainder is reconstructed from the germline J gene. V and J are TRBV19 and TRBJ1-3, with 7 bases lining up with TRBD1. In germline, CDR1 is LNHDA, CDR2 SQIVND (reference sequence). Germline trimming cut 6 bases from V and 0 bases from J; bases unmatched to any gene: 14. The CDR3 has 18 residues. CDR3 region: CASRVSRDSYDSGNTIYF. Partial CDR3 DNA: TGTGCCAGTAGAGTATCTAGGGACAGCTACGACTCTGGAAACACC. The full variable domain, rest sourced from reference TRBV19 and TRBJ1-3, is DGGITQSPKYLFRKEGQNVTLSCEQNLNHDAMYWYRQDPGQGLRLIYYSQIVNDFQKGDIAEGYSVSREKKESFPLTVTSAQKNPTAFYLCASRVSRDSYDSGNTIYFGEGSWLTVV.

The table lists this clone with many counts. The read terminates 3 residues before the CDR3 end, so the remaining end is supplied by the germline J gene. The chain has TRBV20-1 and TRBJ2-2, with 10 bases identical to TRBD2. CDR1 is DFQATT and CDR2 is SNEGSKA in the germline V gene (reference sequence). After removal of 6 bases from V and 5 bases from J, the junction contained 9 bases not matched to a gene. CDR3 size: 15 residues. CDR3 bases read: TGCAGTGCGGCGGGACTAGCGACGGGTACCGGGGAG. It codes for CSAAGLATGTGE. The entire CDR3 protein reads CSAAGLATGTGELFF.

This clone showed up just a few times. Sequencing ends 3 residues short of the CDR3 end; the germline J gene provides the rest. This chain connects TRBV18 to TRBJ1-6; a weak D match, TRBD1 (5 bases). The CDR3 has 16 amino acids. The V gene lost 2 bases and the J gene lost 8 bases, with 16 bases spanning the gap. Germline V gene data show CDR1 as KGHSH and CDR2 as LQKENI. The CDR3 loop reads CASSPSGTGGDSPLHF. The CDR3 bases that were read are TGTGCCAGCTCACCATCAGGAACGGGGGGGGATTCACCC.

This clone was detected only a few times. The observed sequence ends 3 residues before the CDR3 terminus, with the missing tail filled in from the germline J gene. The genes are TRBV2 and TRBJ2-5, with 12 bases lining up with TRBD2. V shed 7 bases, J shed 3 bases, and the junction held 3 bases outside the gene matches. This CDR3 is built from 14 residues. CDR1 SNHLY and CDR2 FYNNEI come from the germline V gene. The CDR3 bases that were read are TGTGCCAGCACATGGACTAGCGGGAAAGAGACC. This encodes CASTWTSGKET. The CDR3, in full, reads CASTWTSGKETQYF.

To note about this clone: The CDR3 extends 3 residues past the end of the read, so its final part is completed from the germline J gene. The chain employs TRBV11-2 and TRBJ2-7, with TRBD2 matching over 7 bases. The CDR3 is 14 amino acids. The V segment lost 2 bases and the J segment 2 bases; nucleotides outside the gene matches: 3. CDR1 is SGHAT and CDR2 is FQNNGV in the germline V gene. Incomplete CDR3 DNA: TGTGCCAGCAGCTTACTAGCGGTAGCCTACGAG. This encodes CASSLLAVAYE. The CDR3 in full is CASSLLAVAYEQYF.